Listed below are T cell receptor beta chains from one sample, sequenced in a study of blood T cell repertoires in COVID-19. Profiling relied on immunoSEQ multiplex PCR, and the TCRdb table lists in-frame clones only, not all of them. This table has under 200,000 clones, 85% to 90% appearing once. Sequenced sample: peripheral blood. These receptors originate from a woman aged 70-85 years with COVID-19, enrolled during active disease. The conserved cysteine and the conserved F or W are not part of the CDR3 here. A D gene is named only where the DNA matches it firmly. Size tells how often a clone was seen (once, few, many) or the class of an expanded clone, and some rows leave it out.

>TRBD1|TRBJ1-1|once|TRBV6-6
ASSYPPGQGVRGAF
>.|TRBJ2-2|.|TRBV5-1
ASSSQAGELF
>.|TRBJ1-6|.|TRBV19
ASRATAGAGNSPLH
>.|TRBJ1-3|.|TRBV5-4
ASSLELGTGRGNTIY
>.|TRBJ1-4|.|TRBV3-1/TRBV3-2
ASSQLGVGEKLF
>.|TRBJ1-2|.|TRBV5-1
ASSLQVPNYGYT
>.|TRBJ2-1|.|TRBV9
ASSVTGAYNEQF
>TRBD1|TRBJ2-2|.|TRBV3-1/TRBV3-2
ASSDSVGTGNTGELF
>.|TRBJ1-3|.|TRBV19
ASSVRGAGNTIY
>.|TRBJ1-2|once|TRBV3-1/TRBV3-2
ASSQDPGLGYT
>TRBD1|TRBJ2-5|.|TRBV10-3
AISDMDRLETQY
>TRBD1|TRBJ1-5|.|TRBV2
ASSGPRTGVFNQPQH
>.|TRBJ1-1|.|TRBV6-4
ASSKPLGASTSTMNTEAF
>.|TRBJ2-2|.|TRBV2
ASSPWTAGGELF
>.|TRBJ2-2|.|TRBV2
ASSQTRHTGELF
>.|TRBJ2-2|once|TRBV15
ATSPPEGGELF
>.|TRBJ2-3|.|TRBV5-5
ASSTGLTPSTDTQY
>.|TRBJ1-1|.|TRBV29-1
SVAQGTSHTEAF
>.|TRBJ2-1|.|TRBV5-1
ASSLDLRGSGYNEQF
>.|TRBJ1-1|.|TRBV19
ASSIVGGGDWAEAF
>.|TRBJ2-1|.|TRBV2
ASNPVRYNEQF
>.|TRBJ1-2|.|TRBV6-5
ASNNPGLYDYGYT
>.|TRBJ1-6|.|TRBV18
ASSPGSNSPLH
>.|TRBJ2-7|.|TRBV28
ATRPPRLASSYEQY
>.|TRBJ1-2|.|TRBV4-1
ASSQETGNRGYT
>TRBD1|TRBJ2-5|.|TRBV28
ASSSGTGARETQY
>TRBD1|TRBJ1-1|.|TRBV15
ATSRDLGRGRDTEAF
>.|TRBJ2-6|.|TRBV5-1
ASLRDYSGANVLT
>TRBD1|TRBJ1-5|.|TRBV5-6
ASSGSQGDPNQPQH
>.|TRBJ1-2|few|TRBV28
ASSLGAKLGYT
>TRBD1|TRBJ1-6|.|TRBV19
ASSILRTGAVGSPLH
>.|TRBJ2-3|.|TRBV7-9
ASSLGRQGNFDTQY
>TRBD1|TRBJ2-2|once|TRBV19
ASSKADRVVAGELF
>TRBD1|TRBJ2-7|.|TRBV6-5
ASSPPGQISYEQY
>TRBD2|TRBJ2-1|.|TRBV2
ASKGLANSYNEQF
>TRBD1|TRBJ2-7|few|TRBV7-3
ASSLSGGQPEQY
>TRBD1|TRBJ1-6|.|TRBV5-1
ASSPGQGGSPLH
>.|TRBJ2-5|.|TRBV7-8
ASSSIGGPGETQY
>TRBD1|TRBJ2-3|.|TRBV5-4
ASSADRVNTQY
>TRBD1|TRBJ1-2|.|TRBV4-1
ASSQDRGLGYT
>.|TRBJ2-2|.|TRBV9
ASSATTTPTGELF
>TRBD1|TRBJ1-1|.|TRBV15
ATSANRGRTEAF
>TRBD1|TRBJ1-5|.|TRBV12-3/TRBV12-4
ASSPGGLEPQH
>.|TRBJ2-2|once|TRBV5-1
ASTLWGRHTGELF
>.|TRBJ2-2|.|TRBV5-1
ASSLSQTNTGELF
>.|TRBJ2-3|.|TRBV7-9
ASNPGKGGSTDTQY
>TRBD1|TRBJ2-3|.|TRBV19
ASSGQGAHTQY
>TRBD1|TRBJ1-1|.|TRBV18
ASSLTGQGTEAF
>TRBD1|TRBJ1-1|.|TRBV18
ASSWTGVGTEAF
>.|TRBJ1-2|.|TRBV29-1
SVPDKPHT
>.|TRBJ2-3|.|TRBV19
ASSLRTNTDTQY